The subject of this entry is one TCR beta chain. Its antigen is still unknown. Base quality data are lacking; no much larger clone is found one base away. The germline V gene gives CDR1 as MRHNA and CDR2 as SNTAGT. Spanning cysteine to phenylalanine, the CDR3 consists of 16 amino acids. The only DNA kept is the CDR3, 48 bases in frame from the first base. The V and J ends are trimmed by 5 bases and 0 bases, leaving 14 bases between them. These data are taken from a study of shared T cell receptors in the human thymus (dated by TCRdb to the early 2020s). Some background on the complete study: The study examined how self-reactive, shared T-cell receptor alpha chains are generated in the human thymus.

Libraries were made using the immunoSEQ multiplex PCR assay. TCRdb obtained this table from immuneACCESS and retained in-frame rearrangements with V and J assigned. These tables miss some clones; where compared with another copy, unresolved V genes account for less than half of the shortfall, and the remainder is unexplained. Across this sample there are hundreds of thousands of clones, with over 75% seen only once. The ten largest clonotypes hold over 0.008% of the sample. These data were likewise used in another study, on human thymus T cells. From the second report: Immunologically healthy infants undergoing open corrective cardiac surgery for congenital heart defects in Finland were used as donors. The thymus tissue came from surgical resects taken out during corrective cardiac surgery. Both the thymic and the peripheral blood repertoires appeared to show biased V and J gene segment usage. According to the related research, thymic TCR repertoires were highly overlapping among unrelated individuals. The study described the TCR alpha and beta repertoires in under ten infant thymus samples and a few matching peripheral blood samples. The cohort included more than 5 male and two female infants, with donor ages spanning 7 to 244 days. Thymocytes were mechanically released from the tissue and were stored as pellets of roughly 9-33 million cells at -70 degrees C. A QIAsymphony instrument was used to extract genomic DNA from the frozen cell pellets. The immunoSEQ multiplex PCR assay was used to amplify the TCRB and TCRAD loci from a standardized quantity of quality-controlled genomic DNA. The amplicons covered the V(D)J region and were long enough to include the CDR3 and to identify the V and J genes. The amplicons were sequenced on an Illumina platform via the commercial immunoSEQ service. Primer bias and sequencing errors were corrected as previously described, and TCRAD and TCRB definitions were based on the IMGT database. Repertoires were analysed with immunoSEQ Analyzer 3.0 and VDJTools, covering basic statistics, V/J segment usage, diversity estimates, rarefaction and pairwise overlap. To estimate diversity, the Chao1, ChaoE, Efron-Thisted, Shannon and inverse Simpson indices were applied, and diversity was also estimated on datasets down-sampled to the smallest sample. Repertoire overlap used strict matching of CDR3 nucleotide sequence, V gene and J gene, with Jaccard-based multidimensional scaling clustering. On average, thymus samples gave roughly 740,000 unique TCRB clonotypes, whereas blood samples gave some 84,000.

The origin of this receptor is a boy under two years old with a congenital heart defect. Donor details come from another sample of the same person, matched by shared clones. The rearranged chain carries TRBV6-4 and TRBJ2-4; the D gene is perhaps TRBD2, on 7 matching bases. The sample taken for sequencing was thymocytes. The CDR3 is CASSPQGGLAKNIQYF. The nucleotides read TGTGCCAGCAGTCCACAGGGAGGGCTAGCCAAAAACATTCAGTACTTC.